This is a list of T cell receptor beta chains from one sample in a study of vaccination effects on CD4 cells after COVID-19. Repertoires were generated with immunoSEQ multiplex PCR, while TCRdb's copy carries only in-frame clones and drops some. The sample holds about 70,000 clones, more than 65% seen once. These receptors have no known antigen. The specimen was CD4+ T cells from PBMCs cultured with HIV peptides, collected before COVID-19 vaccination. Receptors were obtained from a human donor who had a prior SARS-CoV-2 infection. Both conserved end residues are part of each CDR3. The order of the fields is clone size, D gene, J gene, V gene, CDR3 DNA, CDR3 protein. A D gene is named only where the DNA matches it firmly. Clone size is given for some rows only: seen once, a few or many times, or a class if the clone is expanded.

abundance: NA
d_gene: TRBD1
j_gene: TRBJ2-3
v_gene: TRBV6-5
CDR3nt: TGTGCCAGCAGTAGCAGGGGGAGAGATACGCAGTATTTT
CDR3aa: CASSSRGRDTQYF

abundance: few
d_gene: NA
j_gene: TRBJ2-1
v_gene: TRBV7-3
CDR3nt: TGTGCCAGCAGCTTAGAAGGTAGGGGTCGGGGTGAGCAGTTCTTC
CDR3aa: CASSLEGRGRGEQFF

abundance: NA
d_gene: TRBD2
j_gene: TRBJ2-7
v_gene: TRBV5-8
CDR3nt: TGTGCCAGCAGCTTCCCGGGGGGCTACGAGCAGTACTTC
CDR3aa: CASSFPGGYEQYF

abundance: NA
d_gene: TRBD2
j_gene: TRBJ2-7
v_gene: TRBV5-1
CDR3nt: TGCGCCAGCAGCTCCGGGACTAGCGGGATATTGTACTTC
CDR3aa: CASSSGTSGILYF

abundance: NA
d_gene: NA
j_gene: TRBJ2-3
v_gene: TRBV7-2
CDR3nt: TGTGCCAGCAGCTTCCTGAACACAGATACGCAGTATTTT
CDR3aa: CASSFLNTDTQYF

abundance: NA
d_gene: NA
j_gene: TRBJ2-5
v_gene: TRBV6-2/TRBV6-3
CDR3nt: TGTGCCAGCAGTTACGGTTGGGAGGCAGCCCGGGAGACCCAGTACTTC
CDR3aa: CASSYGWEAARETQYF

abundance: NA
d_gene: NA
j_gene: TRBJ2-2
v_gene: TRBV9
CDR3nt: TGTGCCAGCAGCGTAGTAGGTCAATCTATCGGGGTTGGCACCGGGGAGCTGTTTTTT
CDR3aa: CASSVVGQSIGVGTGELFF

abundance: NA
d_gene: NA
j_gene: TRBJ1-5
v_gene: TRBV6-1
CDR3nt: TGTGCCAGCAGTGACCCAGACAGGTCCCAGCATTTT
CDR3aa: CASSDPDRSQHF

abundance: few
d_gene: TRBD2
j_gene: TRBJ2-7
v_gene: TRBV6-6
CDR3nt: TGTGCCAGCAGCCCTAAACCGGGACTAGCTCTCTACGAGCAGTACTTC
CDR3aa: CASSPKPGLALYEQYF

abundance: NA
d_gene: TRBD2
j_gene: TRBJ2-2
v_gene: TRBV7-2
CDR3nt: TGTGCCAGCAGCTTCACTAGCGGGAACACCGGGGAGCTGTTTTTT
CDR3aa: CASSFTSGNTGELFF

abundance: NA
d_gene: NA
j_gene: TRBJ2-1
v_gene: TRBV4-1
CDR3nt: TGCGCCAGCAGCCCCCGTTTCCTAGGGGATAATGAGCAGTTCTTC
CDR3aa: CASSPRFLGDNEQFF

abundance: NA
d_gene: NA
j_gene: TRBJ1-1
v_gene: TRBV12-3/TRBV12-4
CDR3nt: TGTGCCAGCAGTCAACATGCGGGAACTGAAGCTTTCTTT
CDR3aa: CASSQHAGTEAFF

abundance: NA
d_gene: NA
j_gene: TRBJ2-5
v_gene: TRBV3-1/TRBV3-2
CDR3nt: TGTGCCAGCAGCCAAGGGCTAGCATGGGACGGGACCCAGTACTTC
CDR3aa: CASSQGLAWDGTQYF

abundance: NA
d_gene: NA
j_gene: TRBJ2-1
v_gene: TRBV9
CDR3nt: TGTGCCAGCAGCGTCTACGGGGGGCACAATGAGCAGTTCTTC
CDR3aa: CASSVYGGHNEQFF

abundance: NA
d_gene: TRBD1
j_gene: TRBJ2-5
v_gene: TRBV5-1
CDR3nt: TGCGCCAGCAGCATCGGGACAGGGGCAGAGACCCAGTACTTC
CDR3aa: CASSIGTGAETQYF

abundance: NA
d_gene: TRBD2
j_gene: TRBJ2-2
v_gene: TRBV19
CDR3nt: TGTGCCAGTAGTATACGGGCTAGCGGGGCGAACACCGGGGAGCTGTTTTTT
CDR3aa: CASSIRASGANTGELFF

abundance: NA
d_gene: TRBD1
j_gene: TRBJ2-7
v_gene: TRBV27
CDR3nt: TGTGCCAGCAGTTTCGGTACGGGACAGGGGTCCTACGAGCAGTACTTC
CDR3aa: CASSFGTGQGSYEQYF

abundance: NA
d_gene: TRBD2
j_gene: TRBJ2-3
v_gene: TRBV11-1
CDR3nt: TGTGCCAGCACCCTACTAGCGGGGGTTGCGGATACGCAGTATTTT
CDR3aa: CASTLLAGVADTQYF

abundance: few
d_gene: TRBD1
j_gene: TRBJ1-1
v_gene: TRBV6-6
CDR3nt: TGTGCCAGCAGTAACCACAGGGGGGTGAACACTGAAGCTTTCTTT
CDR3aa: CASSNHRGVNTEAFF

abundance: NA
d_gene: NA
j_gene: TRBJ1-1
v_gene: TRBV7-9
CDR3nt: TGTGCCAGCAGATCGTCGGGGAACACTGAAGCTTTCTTT
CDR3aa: CASRSSGNTEAFF

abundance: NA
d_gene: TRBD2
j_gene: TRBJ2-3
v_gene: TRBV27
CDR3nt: TGTGCCAGCGGCCTAGCGGGGTATACGCAGTATTTT
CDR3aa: CASGLAGYTQYF

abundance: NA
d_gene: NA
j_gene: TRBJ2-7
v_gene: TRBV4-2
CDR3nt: TGTGCCAGCAGCCAAGACGAGGGACCGTACTACAGGTACTTC
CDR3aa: CASSQDEGPYYRYF

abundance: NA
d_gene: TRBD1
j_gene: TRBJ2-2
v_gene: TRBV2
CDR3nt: TGTGCCAGCAGTGGGACAGGGGGCTTCGGGGAGCTGTTTTTT
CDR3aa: CASSGTGGFGELFF

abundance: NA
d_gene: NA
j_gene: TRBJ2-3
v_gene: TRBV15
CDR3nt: TGTGCCACCAGCAGAGGAGGGCAGGGAGTGAGGTCAGATACGCAGTATTTT
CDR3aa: CATSRGGQGVRSDTQYF

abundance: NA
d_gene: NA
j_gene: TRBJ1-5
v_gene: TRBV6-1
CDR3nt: TGTGCCAGCAGTGGACAAAATACCTATAGCAATCAGCCCCAGCATTTT
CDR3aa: CASSGQNTYSNQPQHF

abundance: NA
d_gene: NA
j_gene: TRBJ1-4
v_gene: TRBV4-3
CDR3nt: TGCGCCAGCAGCCAGACGCGCGGGTATGAAAAACTGTTTTTT
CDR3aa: CASSQTRGYEKLFF

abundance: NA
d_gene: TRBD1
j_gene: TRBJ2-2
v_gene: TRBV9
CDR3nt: TGTGCCAGCAGCGTAGCAGGGGGAGTTAGTACCGGGGAGCTGTTTTTT
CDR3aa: CASSVAGGVSTGELFF

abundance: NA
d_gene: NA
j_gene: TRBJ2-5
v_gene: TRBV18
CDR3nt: TGTGCCAGCTCACGGGGGGCCCTGGACGGAGAGACCCAGTACTTC
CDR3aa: CASSRGALDGETQYF

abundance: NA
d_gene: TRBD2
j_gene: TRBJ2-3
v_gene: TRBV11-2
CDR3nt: TGTGCCAGCAGCCGCCTGGGGGGAGGGCCAGGAGATACGCAGTATTTT
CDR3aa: CASSRLGGGPGDTQYF

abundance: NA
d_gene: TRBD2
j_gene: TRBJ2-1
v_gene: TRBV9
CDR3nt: TGTGCCAGCAGCGTAGGGACTAGCGGGGGGCTCCCCTCCTACAATGAGCAGTTCTTC
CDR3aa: CASSVGTSGGLPSYNEQFF

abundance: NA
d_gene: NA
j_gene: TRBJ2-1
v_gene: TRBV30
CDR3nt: TGTGCCTGGAGGAAGCCGGGTATGGATGAGCAGTTCTTC
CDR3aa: CAWRKPGMDEQFF

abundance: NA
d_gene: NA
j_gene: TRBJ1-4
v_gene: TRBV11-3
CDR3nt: TGTGCCAGCAGCTTAGACAGCACTAATGAAAAACTGTTTTTT
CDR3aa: CASSLDSTNEKLFF

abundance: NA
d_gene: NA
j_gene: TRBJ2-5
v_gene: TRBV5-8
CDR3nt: TGTGCCAGCAGCTTGCTGGAGACCCAGTACTTC
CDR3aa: CASSLLETQYF

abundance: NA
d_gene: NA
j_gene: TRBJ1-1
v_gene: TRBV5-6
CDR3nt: TGTGCCAGCAGCTTTTTACAGGTCACTGAAGCTTTCTTT
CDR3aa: CASSFLQVTEAFF

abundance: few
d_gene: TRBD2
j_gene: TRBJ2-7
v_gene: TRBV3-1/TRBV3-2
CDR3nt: TGTGCCAGCAGCCAGAGACTAGCGGGTCCTTACGAGCAGTACTTC
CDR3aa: CASSQRLAGPYEQYF

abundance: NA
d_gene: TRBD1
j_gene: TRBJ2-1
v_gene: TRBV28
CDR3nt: TGTGCCAGCAGTTCGACCAGGACAGGGGGGAGGCAGTTCTTC
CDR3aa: CASSSTRTGGRQFF

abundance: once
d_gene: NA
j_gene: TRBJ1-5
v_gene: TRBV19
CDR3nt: TGTGCCAGATTGGAGGTAGGGAAAGAGGAGCCCCAGCATTTT
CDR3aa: CARLEVGKEEPQHF

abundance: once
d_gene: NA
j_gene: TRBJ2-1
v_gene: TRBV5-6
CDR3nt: TGTGCCAGCAGCTTGACGCGCCCCGAGTTGGAGCAGTTCTTC
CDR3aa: CASSLTRPELEQFF

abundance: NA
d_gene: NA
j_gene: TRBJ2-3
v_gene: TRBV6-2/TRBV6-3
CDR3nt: TGTGCCAGCAGTGGGGGGACTGACACAGATACGCAGTATTTT
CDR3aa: CASSGGTDTDTQYF

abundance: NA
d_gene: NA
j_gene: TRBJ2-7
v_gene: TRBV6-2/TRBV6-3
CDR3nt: TGTGCCAGCAGTTACGATCAGGGGTCCTACGAGCAGTACTTC
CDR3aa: CASSYDQGSYEQYF

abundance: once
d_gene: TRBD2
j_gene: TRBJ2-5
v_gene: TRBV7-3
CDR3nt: TGTGCCAGCAGTCCTAGGGGCGGGGGGGAGAAAGAGACCCAGTACTTC
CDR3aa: CASSPRGGGEKETQYF

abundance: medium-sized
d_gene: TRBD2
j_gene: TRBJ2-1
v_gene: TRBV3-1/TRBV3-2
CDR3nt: TGTGCCAGCAGTCCACTAGCGGGAGAGTCCAATGAGCAGTTCTTC
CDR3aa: CASSPLAGESNEQFF